One sample yielded the 8 T cell receptor beta chains listed below, sequenced in a study of CD8+ T cells in alopecia areata. Stated treatment: oral pan-JAK inhibitor, 5-10 mg twice daily. Reverse transcribed after extraction, RNA yielded cDNA as the sequencing template. TCRdb's table, derived via immunoSEQ multiplex PCR, lists solely in-frame clones and lacks some. The sample yields roughly 200,000 clones, 35% to 45% seen once. The sample consisted of CD4+ T cells sorted from blood, taken between weeks 30 and 35, from a patient treated with tofacitinib. The receptors stem from a human donor with alopecia areata.

This sequence joins TRBV7-9 and TRBJ2-7; D tentatively fits TRBD1 or TRBD2 (6 bases each). The V and J ends lost 5 bases and 3 bases respectively, with 17 bases between them. Germline lookup yields CDR1 SEHNR and CDR2 FQNEAQ (reference sequence). The CDR3 consists of 15 residues. The CDR3 here is CASSAFQGRLYEQYF. The CDR3 bases are TGTGCCAGCAGCGCATTTCAGGGGAGGCTCTACGAGCAGTACTTC.

The rearrangement links TRBV5-1 to TRBJ2-1, with TRBD2 matching 9 bases. In germline, CDR1 is SGHRS, CDR2 YFSETQ. The length of the CDR3 is 16 residues. Trimming removed 4 bases from V and 1 base from J; junction bases left unmatched: 6. The CDR3 DNA is TGCGCCAGCAGCCTTAGCGGGAGTAGTTCCTACAATGAGCAGTTCTTC. Translating it yields CASSLSGSSSYNEQFF.

The chain recombines TRBV5-8 with TRBJ2-7; D is unclear. The CDR3 runs 13 residues. V was clipped by 1 base and J by 0 bases, with 5 bases between them. The V gene's germline CDR1 is SGHTS and CDR2 YDEGEE. Written as DNA, the CDR3 is TGTGCCAGCAGCTTGATTGGCTCCTACGAGCAGTACTTC. This sequence encodes CASSLIGSYEQYF.

The chain has TRBV30 and TRBJ1-3, with D tentatively TRBD1 (5 bases). Germline CDR1 and CDR2: GTSNPN and SVGIG (reference sequence). The CDR3 has 14 residues. V was cut by 0 bases and J by 3 bases, with 9 bases left in between. CDR3 nucleotide sequence: TGTGCCTGGAGTGTGTGGGGGGTTGGAAACACCATATATTTT. This codes for CAWSVWGVGNTIYF.

The V and J genes are TRBV30 and TRBJ1-4; D is possibly TRBD1 (6 bases). The CDR3 spans 14 residues. The germline V gene encodes CDR1 GTSNPN and CDR2 SVGIG (reference sequence). Trimming cost V 2 bases and J 8 bases, with 15 bases left between them. For the CDR3, the DNA is TGTGCCTGGAGTCGTCAGGGGCTCGGGGAAAAACTGTTTTTT. This sequence encodes CAWSRQGLGEKLFF.

The chain links TRBV29-1 to TRBJ2-7; perhaps TRBD2 as D (6 bases). The CDR3 runs 11 residues. The V end was cut by 4 bases, the J end by 7 bases, with 11 bases between. CDR1 is SQVTM and CDR2 is ANQGSEA in the germline V gene. For the CDR3, the DNA is TGCAGCGTTGGGTCAAGCGGGGAGCAGTACTTC. This sequence encodes CSVGSSGEQYF.

In nucleotides, the CDR3 is TGTGCCAGCAGCTTAAAGGCAGGGAACACTGAAGCTTTCTTT. It codes for CASSLKAGNTEAFF. The rearrangement joins TRBV7-2 to TRBJ1-1; D is undetermined. Germline V lookup: CDR1 SGHTA, CDR2 FQGNSA. The V end was cut by 2 bases, the J end by 1 base, with 8 bases between. The CDR3 has 14 amino acids.

This clone was found a few times. The germline gene is not matched at one end of the junction; a read error may be the cause. The CDR3 region has the DNA TGTGCCAGCAGCCTAGCGGGCTCCTACAATGAGCAGTTCTTC. Residues: CASSLAGSYNEQFF. The rearrangement uses TRBV7-8 and TRBJ2-1, with TRBD2 matching over 8 bases. Germline CDR1 is SGHVS and CDR2 is FQNEAQ. The CDR3 loop spans 14 amino acids. Full variable domain (remainder filled in from reference TRBV7-8 and TRBJ2-1): GAGVSQSPRYKVAKRGQDVALRCDPISGHVSLFWYQQALGQGPEFLTYFQNEAQLDKSGLPSDRFFAERPEGSVSTLKIQRTQQEDSAVYLCASSLAGSYNEQFFGPGTRLTVL.